This T cell receptor (beta chain) was identified during a study of T cell responses to AZD1222 COVID-19 vaccine. The V segment lost 4 bases and the J segment 9 bases; nucleotides outside the gene matches: 7. Germline values: CDR1 SGHTA, CDR2 FQGNSA. The CDR3 extends over 14 amino acids. Assay used: immunoSEQ multiplex PCR; TCRdb lists only in-frame clones, some missing. The repertoire holds 90,000 to 100,000 clones, with 85% to 90% as singletons. Source: peripheral blood, taken on day 0 of AZD1222 vaccination. This receptor was obtained from an adult in good health. The gene calls are TRBV7-2 and TRBJ2-1; 9 nucleotides agree with TRBD2. The CDR3 protein is CASSSPGLAGEQFF. The DNA of the CDR3 is TGTGCCAGCAGCTCCCCGGGACTAGCTGGTGAGCAGTTCTTC. The complete variable domain, with remaining parts taken from reference TRBV7-2 and TRBJ2-1, reads GAGVSQSPSNKVTEKGKDVELRCDPISGHTALYWYRQSLGQGLEFLIYFQGNSAPDKSGLPSDRFSAERTGGSVSTLTIQRTQQEDSAVYLCASSSPGLAGEQFFGPGTRLTVL.